The rows below give T cell receptor beta chains drawn from one sample of a study of cytomegalovirus exposure and HLA in healthy donors. The table came from immunoSEQ multiplex PCR; TCRdb's copy has only in-frame clones and leaves some out. The sample has approximately 110,000 clones; roughly 80% are singletons. The sample taken for sequencing was PBMCs. These receptors were collected from a man between 25 and 39 years old in good health and CMV-seropositive. The CDR3 runs from the conserved cysteine through the conserved F or W. D genes are given only for firm matches. Clone sizes are given selectively: once, few, many, or a class where the clone is expanded.

cdr3_nt	cdr3_aa	d_call	v_call	cdr3_length	j_call	clone_size
TGTGCCAGCAGTTACTCTTCTGCAGAAACTGAAGCTTTCTTT	CASSYSSAETEAFF	.	TRBV6-5	14	TRBJ1-1	.
TGTGCCAGCAGCTCTTCACTCGGCTACAATGAGCAGTTCTTC	CASSSSLGYNEQFF	.	TRBV5-6	14	TRBJ2-1	.
TGTGCCAGCAGCTCAGGACAGGGTTGGGCCGGGGAGCTGTTTTTT	CASSSGQGWAGELFF	TRBD1	TRBV5-4	15	TRBJ2-2	.
TGTGCCATCAGGGGACACGCTGTAGGAGCTTTCTTT	CAIRGHAVGAFF	.	TRBV10-3	12	TRBJ1-1	few
TGTGCCAGCAGCCCCGCGGGGGCTTCCGCCTATGGCTACACCTTC	CASSPAGASAYGYTF	.	TRBV7-9	15	TRBJ1-2	once
TGTGCCAGCAGTGAAGGGACGGGAAAAGAGACCCAGTACTTC	CASSEGTGKETQYF	.	TRBV6-1	14	TRBJ2-5	few
TGTGCCAGCAGCCAAGATGCAGGGTATAGATTACGGGTAGTCTACACCTTC	CASSQDAGYRLRVVYTF	.	TRBV14	17	TRBJ1-2	.
TGCGCCAGCAGCCAGGGACTAGCGGGGTACTACGAGCAGTACTTC	CASSQGLAGYYEQYF	TRBD2	TRBV4-1	15	TRBJ2-7	.
TGTGCCAGCAGCTTAGGGTCACGAGGGACAGGGGAAGAGACCCAGTACTTC	CASSLGSRGTGEETQYF	TRBD1	TRBV7-9	17	TRBJ2-5	.
TGTGCCAGTAGTATTCAGGGGGCTGACACCGGGGAGCTGTTTTTT	CASSIQGADTGELFF	TRBD1	TRBV19	15	TRBJ2-2	.
TGTGCCAGCAGCTTAGCTAACTCCTACAATGAGCAGTTCTTC	CASSLANSYNEQFF	.	TRBV5-4	14	TRBJ2-1	.
TGTGCCAGCAGCCAAGATGGCCTAGGCTCCTACAATGAGCAGTTCTTC	CASSQDGLGSYNEQFF	.	TRBV4-2	16	TRBJ2-1	.
TGCGCCAGTGCCGGAGGGGACGATAACTATGGCTACACCTTC	CASAGGDDNYGYTF	.	TRBV5-1	14	TRBJ1-2	.
TGTGCCAGCAGCTTAGAGGGACTAGCGGCGCAGTTCTTC	CASSLEGLAAQFF	TRBD2	TRBV7-2	13	TRBJ2-1	.
TGCGCCAGCAGCCAAAGCGCAGTTAGGGAGGGTGGCTACACCTTC	CASSQSAVREGGYTF	.	TRBV4-1	15	TRBJ1-2	few
TGTGCCAGCAGTCAGAGGCGGGACAGGGACAATGAGCAGTTCTTC	CASSQRRDRDNEQFF	TRBD1	TRBV5-8	15	TRBJ2-1	.
TGCGCCAGCAGCTCGGGAATCTCCTACAATGAGCAGTTCTTC	CASSSGISYNEQFF	.	TRBV5-1	14	TRBJ2-1	.
TGTGCCACCAGCAGAGCTGACACCGTCTCCTACGAGCAGTACTTC	CATSRADTVSYEQYF	.	TRBV15	15	TRBJ2-7	.
TGTGCCAGTAGGTCACCGCGCTCCTATAATTCACCCCTCCACTTT	CASRSPRSYNSPLHF	.	TRBV19	15	TRBJ1-6	.
TGTGCCTGGATTCTGCGGGGGGGCCCCAATGAGCAGTTCTTC	CAWILRGGPNEQFF	TRBD2	TRBV30	14	TRBJ2-1	.
TGTGCCAGCGGCGGAATAGGGGGCTACAATGAGCAGTTCTTC	CASGGIGGYNEQFF	.	TRBV6-5	14	TRBJ2-1	.
TGCGCCAGCAGCTTTGACAGGGTGAACACTGAAGCTTTCTTT	CASSFDRVNTEAFF	TRBD1	TRBV5-1	14	TRBJ1-1	.
TGTGCCAGCAGTACGACTGACACTGAAGCTTTCTTT	CASSTTDTEAFF	.	TRBV6-5	12	TRBJ1-1	few
TGTGCCAGCAGCCGGGAAACCTATGGCTACACCTTC	CASSRETYGYTF	.	TRBV7-9	12	TRBJ1-2	.
TGCGCCAGCAGCCAAGACGAGGGGACAGAGCAGTTCTTC	CASSQDEGTEQFF	.	TRBV4-1	13	TRBJ2-1	.
TGCGCCAGCAGCGCGGGACTAGCGGCCTCTTACAATGAGCAGTTCTTC	CASSAGLAASYNEQFF	TRBD2	TRBV5-1	16	TRBJ2-1	.
TGCGCCAGCAGCCCCGCAGGGGTCATCCACGAGCAGTACTTC	CASSPAGVIHEQYF	.	TRBV4-1	14	TRBJ2-7	.
TGTGCCAGCAGCTTGAAGGGACTAGCGGGGGGCCATTACGAGCAGTACTTC	CASSLKGLAGGHYEQYF	TRBD2	TRBV5-6	17	TRBJ2-7	.